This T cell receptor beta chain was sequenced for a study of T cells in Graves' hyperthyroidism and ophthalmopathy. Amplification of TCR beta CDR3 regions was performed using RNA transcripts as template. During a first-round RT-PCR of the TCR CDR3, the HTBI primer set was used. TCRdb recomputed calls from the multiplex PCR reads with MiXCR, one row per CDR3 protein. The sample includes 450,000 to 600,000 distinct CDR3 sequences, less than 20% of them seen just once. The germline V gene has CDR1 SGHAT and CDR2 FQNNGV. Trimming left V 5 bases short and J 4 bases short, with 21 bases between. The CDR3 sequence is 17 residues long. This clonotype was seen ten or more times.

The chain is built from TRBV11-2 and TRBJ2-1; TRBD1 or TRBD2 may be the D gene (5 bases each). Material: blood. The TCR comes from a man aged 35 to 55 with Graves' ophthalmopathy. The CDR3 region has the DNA TGTGCCAGCAGCCCACCATCGGGACCCATTAATTACAATGAGCAGTTCTTC. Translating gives CASSPPSGPINYNEQFF.